The rows below give T cell receptor beta chains drawn from one sample of a study of Ad26.COV2.S vaccination and SARS-CoV-2 variants. Produced via immunoSEQ multiplex PCR; TCRdb's table is partial and in-frame only. The sample yields over 300,000 clones, 80% to 90% seen once. Material: peripheral blood, obtained in a trial of Ad26.COV2.S vaccine versus placebo. The receptors stem from a person between 18 and 65 years old who received the Ad26.COV2.S COVID-19 vaccine or a placebo. The CDR3 runs from the conserved cysteine through the conserved F or W. The D gene is left open where the match is weak. Expanded clones are given a class, and other clones once, few, many or no size at all.

size	D	J	V	DNA	CDR3
once	NA	TRBJ1-1	TRBV2	TGTGCCAGCAGTGACCGGGGGAGGCTGACTTCCGAAGTTGGGGGCAGATATGGGGCTTTCTTT	CASSDRGRLTSEVGGRYGAFF
NA	TRBD2	TRBJ2-3	TRBV13	TGTGCCAGCAGCTGGGGAGCGGGAACTAGAACAGATACGCAGTATTTT	CASSWGAGTRTDTQYF
NA	NA	TRBJ1-5	TRBV19	TGTGCCAGTAGGGGAACGGGAAATCAGCCCCAGCATTTT	CASRGTGNQPQHF
NA	NA	TRBJ2-3	TRBV6-5	TGTGCCAGCAGAACACGCCCGACAGCAGATACGCAGTATTTT	CASRTRPTADTQYF
NA	NA	TRBJ2-1	TRBV24-1	TGTGCCACCAGTGGTCCCTGGGGTAATGAGCAGTTCTTC	CATSGPWGNEQFF
NA	NA	TRBJ1-2	TRBV19	TGTGCCAGTAGTATAGATCCAGCGCAGGCGGTCCGTGGCTACACCTTC	CASSIDPAQAVRGYTF
once	NA	TRBJ1-3	TRBV7-9	TGTGCCAGCAGCTTCGGGGCAGGGGATGGAAACACCATATATTTT	CASSFGAGDGNTIYF
NA	NA	TRBJ2-5	TRBV12-2	TGTGCAAGTCGCTCCTACCCCGAGGCAAGGAGTAGGCAAGAGACCCAGTACTTC	CASRSYPEARSRQETQYF
NA	TRBD2	TRBJ2-7	TRBV6-5	TGTGCCAGCAGTTCGTCTAGCGGGGGGGCCTACGAGCAGTACTTC	CASSSSSGGAYEQYF
NA	TRBD2	TRBJ2-7	TRBV7-6	TGTGCCAGCAGCTTGAGGACTAGCGGCATCTACGAGCAGTACTTC	CASSLRTSGIYEQYF
NA	TRBD1	TRBJ1-2	TRBV2	TGTGCCAGCTGGGACAGGGGAGGGGTCTATGGCTACACCTTC	CASWDRGGVYGYTF
NA	NA	TRBJ1-1	TRBV15	TGTGCCACCAGCAGCTGGGACGGAGAAGCTTTCTTT	CATSSWDGEAFF
NA	NA	TRBJ2-1	TRBV24-1	TGTGCCACCAGTGAGGGACCCCGCGTTTTCTTC	CATSEGPRVFF
NA	TRBD1	TRBJ1-1	TRBV29-1	TGCAGCGTTGCCCACAGGGGGCTCACTGAAGCTTTCTTT	CSVAHRGLTEAFF
few	NA	TRBJ2-2	TRBV4-1	TGCGCCAGCAGCCAAGGCGGGGACAGAAAGAGCGGGGAGCTGTTTTTT	CASSQGGDRKSGELFF
NA	NA	TRBJ1-1	TRBV5-1	TGCGCCAGCAGCTTGACAGGTGAGAACACTGAAGCTTTCTTT	CASSLTGENTEAFF
NA	NA	TRBJ2-7	TRBV5-1	TGCGCCAGCAGGGAGACTGGATCTTACGAGCAGTACTTC	CASRETGSYEQYF
NA	NA	TRBJ1-2	TRBV14	TGTGCCAGCAGCCAAGCGGGGTCTAATGGCTACACCTTC	CASSQAGSNGYTF
NA	NA	TRBJ1-5	TRBV2	TGTGCCAGCAGGGAAAAACTGACAGCAATAAGGGGTCTCCAGCCCCAGCATTTT	CASREKLTAIRGLQPQHF
NA	NA	TRBJ2-7	TRBV5-6	TGTGCCAGCAGCTTGGCCGGGACTGAGCCCTTGGGGTACTTC	CASSLAGTEPLGYF
NA	TRBD2	TRBJ2-7	TRBV5-6	TGTGCCAGCAGCCTTAGCGGGTCCACCTACGAGCAGTACTTC	CASSLSGSTYEQYF
NA	TRBD1	TRBJ2-7	TRBV6-5	TGTGCCAGCAGTTACTCGAGGGACAGCTCCTACGAGCAGTACTTC	CASSYSRDSSYEQYF
NA	TRBD1	TRBJ1-6	TRBV11-2	TGTGCCAGCACAACAGGGGTTTCACCCCTCCACTTT	CASTTGVSPLHF
NA	NA	TRBJ2-1	TRBV30	TGTGCCTGGAGTGTACTTGGTCGGCGGCAGTTCTTC	CAWSVLGRRQFF
NA	NA	TRBJ1-3	TRBV4-1	TGCGCCAGCAGCCAAGATAGGGGGGCTGGAAACACCATATATTTT	CASSQDRGAGNTIYF
once	NA	TRBJ2-7	TRBV11-2	TGTGCCAGCAGCCCCCGGGAGAGAACCTACGAGCAGTACTTC	CASSPRERTYEQYF
NA	TRBD1	TRBJ2-7	TRBV3-1/TRBV3-2	TGTGCCAGCAGCCCTACTTGGACAGGGTTAATCTACGAGCAGTACTTC	CASSPTWTGLIYEQYF
few	NA	TRBJ1-5	TRBV12-5	TGTGCTAGTGGTTCCCCCGGGACATATAGCAATCAGCCCCAGCATTTT	CASGSPGTYSNQPQHF
few	NA	TRBJ2-7	TRBV21-1	TGTGCCAGCAGTCAAGTGCCACACTCCAACGAGCAGTACTTC	CASSQVPHSNEQYF
NA	TRBD2	TRBJ2-7	TRBV9	TGTGCCAGCAGCGTAGGGCTAGCGGGTTCCCATTACGAGCAGTACTTC	CASSVGLAGSHYEQYF
few	NA	TRBJ1-2	TRBV5-6	TGTGCCAGCAGCTTGGACTGGGCGACCACTAACTATGGCTACACCTTC	CASSLDWATTNYGYTF